This T cell receptor (beta chain) was documented in a study of blood T cell repertoires in COVID-19. The CDR3 contains 16 residues. With 4 bases removed from V and 7 bases from J, the gap between germline ends came to 20 bases. Germline V gene lookup returns CDR1 SGHRS and CDR2 YFSETQ. Original data processing: Scientists estimated how many nucleated cells there were by amplifying reference gene primers. Method: immunoSEQ multiplex PCR; TCRdb's copy keeps in-frame clones and lacks some. V, J and clone size were drawn from that table, and D and trimming were deduced from the DNA. The sample lists roughly 140,000 clones; 76% were seen once.

Sequences were obtained from peripheral blood. The chain combines TRBV5-1 with TRBJ2-2, with D possibly matching TRBD1 (6 bases). The clonotype was recovered from a woman older than 75 with acute or convalescent COVID-19. CDR3 DNA: TGCGCCAGCAGCCGTTCTACAGGGTTCTTGGGCGGGGAGCTGTTTTTT. Protein product: CASSRSTGFLGGELFF.